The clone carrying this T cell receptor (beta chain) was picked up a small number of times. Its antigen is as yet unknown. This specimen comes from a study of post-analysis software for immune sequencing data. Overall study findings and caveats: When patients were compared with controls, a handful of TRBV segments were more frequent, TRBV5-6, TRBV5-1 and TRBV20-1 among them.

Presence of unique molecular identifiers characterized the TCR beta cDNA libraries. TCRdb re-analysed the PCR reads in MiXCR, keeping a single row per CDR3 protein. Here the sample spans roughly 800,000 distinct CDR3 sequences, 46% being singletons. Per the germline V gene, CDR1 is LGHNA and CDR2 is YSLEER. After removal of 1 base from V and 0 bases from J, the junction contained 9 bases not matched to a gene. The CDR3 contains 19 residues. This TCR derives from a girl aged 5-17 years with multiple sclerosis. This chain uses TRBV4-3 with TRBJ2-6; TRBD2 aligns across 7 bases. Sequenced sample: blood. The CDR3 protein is CASSQGGLSPRSGANVLTF. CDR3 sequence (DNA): TGCGCCAGCAGCCAAGGGGGACTATCCCCCCGCTCTGGGGCCAACGTCCTGACTTTC.